The rows below give T cell receptor beta chains drawn from one sample of a study of Graves' ophthalmopathy and Graves' hyperthyroidism. TCRdb analysed the multiplex PCR reads with MiXCR anew, one entry per CDR3 protein. Here the sample spans approximately 330,000 distinct CDR3 sequences, roughly a sixth being singletons. The sample was peripheral blood. The receptors here all came from an adult man with Graves' ophthalmopathy. CDR3s include the opening cysteine and the closing phenylalanine or tryptophan. The D gene is left open where the match is weak. A clone size is listed for some rows: how often the clone was seen (once, few, many), or a class if it is expanded.

j_gene | abundance | d_gene | v_gene | CDR3nt | CDR3aa
TRBJ2-6 | many | NA | TRBV12-3/TRBV12-4 | TGTGCCAGCAGTTCGAATACAGGGTCAGTTTCTGGGGCCAACGTCCTGACTTTC | CASSSNTGSVSGANVLTF
TRBJ1-2 | NA | TRBD1 | TRBV6-2/TRBV6-3 | TGTGCCAGCAGTGGGTGGACAGGCAACTATGGCTACACCTTC | CASSGWTGNYGYTF
TRBJ2-5 | many | TRBD2 | TRBV29-1 | TGCAGCGTTGATAGCGGGGGGCGGACCCAGTACTTC | CSVDSGGRTQYF
TRBJ2-5 | NA | TRBD2 | TRBV15 | TGTGCCACCAGCCTAGCGGACCAAGAGACCCAGTACTTC | CATSLADQETQYF
TRBJ2-5 | many | NA | TRBV20-1 | TGCAGTGCGGGGGTGATTTTAGCGGCTACCGAAGAGACCCAGTACTTC | CSAGVILAATEETQYF
TRBJ2-7 | NA | NA | TRBV12-3/TRBV12-4 | TGTGCCAGCAGTGACGGTGACCTCCTGAGGGAGCAGTACTTC | CASSDGDLLREQYF
TRBJ2-7 | NA | NA | TRBV11-2 | TGTGCCAGCAGCTTAGAATCCCCTCCTAGCTCCTACGAGCAGTACTTC | CASSLESPPSSYEQYF
TRBJ1-5 | many | TRBD1 | TRBV27 | TGTGCCAGCAGTTCTCTCAGGGGGATCGGCAATCAGCCCCAGCATTTT | CASSSLRGIGNQPQHF
TRBJ1-6 | many | TRBD1 | TRBV6-2/TRBV6-3 | TGTGCCAGCAGTTACTCGATCCAGGGGGCATTCCACTTT | CASSYSIQGAFHF
TRBJ2-5 | NA | TRBD2 | TRBV6-5 | TGTGCCAGCAGTTACTCGGGTAGCGGGGGAGAGACCCAGTACTTC | CASSYSGSGGETQYF
TRBJ2-5 | many | NA | TRBV6-5 | TGTGCCAGCAGTTACGCCGCTTACAGCCAAGAGACCCAGTACTTC | CASSYAAYSQETQYF